The sequence of this T cell receptor (beta chain) was determined in a study of T cells in Graves' hyperthyroidism and ophthalmopathy. Germline assignment: CDR1 SGHNT and CDR2 YENEEA. Trimming pared 4 bases from V and 6 bases from J, leaving 10 bases between. The CDR3 is 13 residues long. There were TCR beta CDR3 regions amplified from RNA transcripts. HTBI primers were used for first-round RT-PCR of the TCR CDR3. TCRdb reanalysed the multiplex PCR reads using MiXCR and keeps one entry per CDR3 protein. The sample records a few hundred thousand distinct CDR3 sequences, approximately 15% being singletons.

The chain carries TRBV11-3 and TRBJ2-1; D gene ambiguous. Specimen: blood. The clonotype was recovered from a woman in her thirties or forties with Graves' ophthalmopathy. The DNA of the CDR3 is TGTGCCAGCAGCTACGTCCCCGGCAATGAGCAGTTCTTC. This translates into CASSYVPGNEQFF.